Presented here are 21 T cell receptor beta chains from one specimen sequenced in a study of blood T cells in healthy people across ages. A sample-barcoded 5' primer and a J-beta primer mix were used in a second PCR of roughly 6 to 11 cycles. TCRdb used MiXCR to reprocess the 5' RACE reads, holding one entry per CDR3 protein. The table includes over 450,000 distinct CDR3 sequences, about 24% detected once. This same sample was also part of a study on T cells of mothers and their children.

The specimen was blood. These receptors all come from a boy younger than 18 in good health.

The V and J genes are TRBV7-9 and TRBJ2-1; tentatively, D is TRBD1 or TRBD2 (6 bases each). This CDR3 spans 15 amino acids. The V end was cut by 4 bases, the J end by 4 bases, with 14 bases between. Looked up from germline, CDR1 is SEHNR and CDR2 is FQNEAQ (reference sequence). The DNA of the CDR3 is TGTGCCAGCAGCTCAAGTGGGGGGCCGTACAATGAGCAGTTCTTC. This sequence encodes CASSSSGGPYNEQFF. Full variable domain (rest looked up from reference TRBV7-9 and TRBJ2-1): DTGVSQNPRHKITKRGQNVTFRCDPISEHNRLYWYRQTLGQGPEFLTYFQNEAQLEKSRLLSDRFSAERPKGSFSTLEIQRTEQGDSAMYLCASSSSGGPYNEQFFGPGTRLTVL.

This clonotype was recorded many times. The germline gene is not matched at one end of the junction; a read error may be the cause. This chain connects TRBV5-1 to TRBJ1-2; 7 bases align to TRBD1. The CDR3 totals 13 residues. Germline V gene data show CDR1 as SGHRS and CDR2 as YFSETQ. CDR3 in amino acids: CASSPTGNYGYTF. CDR3 in DNA: TGTGCCAGCAGCCCGACAGGGAACTATGGCTACACCTTC.

A single count supports this clonotype. The V and J genes are TRBV9 and TRBJ2-5; no reliable D call. V gave up 0 bases and J gave up 4 bases, with 10 bases separating them. CDR3 length: 14 amino acids. Per the germline V gene, CDR1 is SGDLS and CDR2 is YYNGEE. DNA for the CDR3: TGTGCCAGCAGCGTAGCATTAGGGCGAGAGACCCAGTACTTC. This sequence encodes CASSVALGRETQYF.

In this sample, this clonotype turned up a few times. This rearrangement joins TRBV15 to TRBJ1-2; no clear D gene. Trimming took off 4 bases at V and 5 bases at J, with 17 bases between the two ends. Germline CDR1 reads LNHNV; CDR2 reads YYDKDF (reference sequence). The CDR3 runs 15 residues. CDR3 protein: CATSKPSGSVYGYTF. Here the CDR3 DNA reads TGTGCCACCAGCAAACCGAGCGGATCAGTTTATGGCTACACCTTC.

J is TRBJ2-7 and V is TRBV7-8; tentative D call: TRBD2 (5 bases). Germline V gene lookup returns CDR1 SGHVS and CDR2 FQNEAQ. Trimming left V 1 base short and J 7 bases short, with 20 bases between. CDR3 size: 16 residues. CDR3 sequence: CASSLVLSLEDKEQYF. CDR3 DNA sequence: TGTGCCAGCAGCTTAGTCCTTTCCTTGGAGGATAAGGAGCAGTACTTC.

The V and J genes are TRBV6-5 and TRBJ2-5; D remains ambiguous. The end of the DNA aligns better with TRBJ2-7, so the J call may be wrong. There are 16 residues in the CDR3. CDR1 MNHEY and CDR2 SVGAGI come from the germline V gene. This CDR3 is CASSYSTGDLGYEQYF. The CDR3 coding sequence is TGTGCCAGCAGTTACTCGACCGGAGACCTTGGCTACGAGCAGTACTTC.

The rearrangement joins TRBV5-4 to TRBJ2-4; a possible D gene is TRBD1 (7 bases). The germline V gene has CDR1 SGHNT and CDR2 YYREEE (reference sequence). The CDR3 contains 14 residues. Trimming stripped 5 bases from V and 10 bases from J, with 19 bases between. CDR3 DNA sequence: TGTGCCAGCAGTGAGAATGGAGGGGGCGTAATTCAGTACTTC. Translated: CASSENGGGVIQYF.

The chain couples TRBV7-2 to TRBJ2-5; TRBD1 matches 9 bases. TRBJ2-7 explains the end of the DNA better; the J call may be wrong. Germline-derived CDR1 and CDR2 are SGHTA and FQGNSA. The CDR3 consists of 14 residues. The CDR3 region is CASSTSTGGYEQYF. In DNA form, the CDR3 reads TGTGCCAGCAGCACTTCGACAGGGGGCTACGAGCAGTACTTC.

This clonotype showed up just once. The V call is TRBV10-3, the J call TRBJ2-2; the D is unclear. The CDR3 has 14 amino acids. CDR1 is ENHRY and CDR2 is SYGVKD in the germline V gene. Trimming cost V 10 bases and J 2 bases, with 14 bases left between them. The CDR3 loop is CATRLEQNTGELFF. For the CDR3, the DNA is TGTGCCACCAGATTGGAACAAAACACCGGGGAGCTGTTTTTT.

This clonotype was detected only a few times. The J gene is TRBJ2-1, the V gene TRBV11-2; 10 bases are a match to TRBD1. The V and J ends lost 7 bases and 4 bases, in that order; junction bases with no gene match: 13. Per the germline V gene, CDR1 is SGHAT and CDR2 is FQNNGV. This CDR3 has 17 amino acids. In nucleotides, the CDR3 is TGTGCCAGCACCACCGAGCGGGGACAGGGGACGTACAATGAGCAGTTCTTC. It specifies CASTTERGQGTYNEQFF.

Worth noting for this clonotype: The junction departs from germline at one end; a sequencing error may be responsible. The V and J genes are TRBV4-1 and TRBJ2-5, with 8 bases lining up with TRBD2. The DNA end is more similar to TRBJ2-1, so the J call may be wrong. The germline V gene encodes CDR1 MGHRA and CDR2 YSYEKL. This CDR3 spans 16 amino acids. The CDR3 sequence: CASSQDNAGRGNQQFF. In DNA, the CDR3 is TGCGCCAGCAGCCAAGATAATGCCGGGAGGGGCAATCAGCAGTTCTTC.

This clonotype has only a few counts. The chain employs TRBV6-2 or TRBV6-3 and TRBJ2-6, with unresolved D. Germline CDR1 MNHEY, CDR2 SVGEGT. V was shortened by 5 bases and J by 2 bases, with 7 bases between the two germline ends. This CDR3 has 14 residues. Written as DNA, the CDR3 is TGTGCCAGCAGTCTACCCCCTGGGGCCAACGTCCTGACTTTC. Protein product: CASSLPPGANVLTF.

With respect to this clonotype: Relative to the germline gene, one junction end is altered; a read error may explain this. The chain recombines TRBV5-5 with TRBJ2-2; 11 bases agree with TRBD2. The CDR3 length is 16 residues. CDR1 is SGHKS, CDR2 YYEKEE, per germline (reference sequence). The CDR3 protein is CASRALAGGSTGELLF. The DNA of the CDR3 is TGTGCCAGCAGGGCCCTAGCGGGAGGAAGTACCGGGGAGCTGCTTTTT.

The chain has TRBV27 and TRBJ2-1; 8 bases line up with TRBD2. The V gene's germline CDR1 is MNHEY and CDR2 SMNVEV (reference sequence). The V and J ends lost 5 bases and 4 bases, in that order; junction bases with no gene match: 7. The CDR3 is 15 residues long. The CDR3 bases are TGTGCCAGCAGTCCGAGACTAGCGCTGTACAATGAGCAGTTCTTC. Translating it yields CASSPRLALYNEQFF.

V is TRBV15 and J is TRBJ2-5; weak D call: TRBD2 (6 bases). The germline CDR1 and CDR2 sequences are LNHNV and YYDKDF (reference sequence). There are 14 residues in the CDR3. V was shortened by 1 base and J by 1 base, with 7 bases between the two germline ends. The CDR3: CATSRGGLQETQYF. Here the CDR3 DNA reads TGTGCCACCAGCAGAGGGGGACTCCAAGAGACCCAGTACTTC.

The chain carries TRBV12-3 or TRBV12-4 and TRBJ2-3; TRBD2 aligns across 7 bases. The CDR3 spans 15 residues. The V segment lost 2 bases and the J segment 3 bases; nucleotides outside the gene matches: 5. The CDR3 bases are TGTGCCAGCAGTTTATGGGGTAGCGGGACAGATACGCAGTATTTT. It specifies CASSLWGSGTDTQYF.

The rearrangement uses TRBV7-2 and TRBJ2-1, with 10 bases identical to TRBD2. The germline V gene has CDR1 SGHTA and CDR2 FQGNSA. The CDR3 totals 15 residues. J gave up 9 bases and V 6 bases, and 11 bases lay outside the gene matches. As DNA, the CDR3 is TGTGCCAGCAGGACCAAAACTAGCGGGATTAGTGAGCAGTTCTTC. It codes for CASRTKTSGISEQFF.

The rearrangement links TRBV5-1 to TRBJ1-4; D is possibly TRBD1 (5 bases). The germline V and J ends were trimmed by 4 bases and 8 bases, with 18 bases remaining between them. CDR1 is SGHRS, CDR2 YFSETQ, per germline. This CDR3 contains 15 residues. In DNA, the CDR3 is TGCGCCAGCAGCCCAGACAGCGCCTGGGGGGAAAAACTGTTTTTT. Amino acids: CASSPDSAWGEKLFF.

This clonotype occurred a few times. The chain has TRBV27 and TRBJ2-1; a weak D match, TRBD1 (5 bases). From germline, CDR1 is MNHEY and CDR2 SMNVEV (reference sequence). Between the trimmed V and J ends, which lost 8 bases and 2 bases, there was a span of 16 bases. The CDR3 totals 15 residues. In nucleotides, the CDR3 is TGTGCCAGCTCCTATCAGACAGCCACCTACAATGAGCAGTTCTTC. Its translation: CASSYQTATYNEQFF.

The chain couples TRBV28 to TRBJ1-1; D is ambiguous. The CDR3 totals 12 residues. Germline V lookup: CDR1 MDHEN, CDR2 SYDVKM. The ends were cut back, 5 bases at V and 3 bases at J, with 7 bases in the middle. The CDR3 region is CASSTEDTEAFF. Written as DNA, the CDR3 is TGTGCCAGCAGTACTGAGGACACTGAAGCTTTCTTT.

This sequence joins TRBV5-1 and TRBJ2-7; D perhaps matches TRBD1 (6 bases). The germline V gene has CDR1 SGHRS and CDR2 YFSETQ. The ends were cut back, 0 bases at V and 2 bases at J, with 15 bases in the middle. The CDR3 covers 16 residues. This CDR3 is CASSLEVTGLAYEQYF. As DNA, the CDR3 is TGCGCCAGCAGCTTGGAAGTGACAGGTCTTGCCTACGAGCAGTACTTC.